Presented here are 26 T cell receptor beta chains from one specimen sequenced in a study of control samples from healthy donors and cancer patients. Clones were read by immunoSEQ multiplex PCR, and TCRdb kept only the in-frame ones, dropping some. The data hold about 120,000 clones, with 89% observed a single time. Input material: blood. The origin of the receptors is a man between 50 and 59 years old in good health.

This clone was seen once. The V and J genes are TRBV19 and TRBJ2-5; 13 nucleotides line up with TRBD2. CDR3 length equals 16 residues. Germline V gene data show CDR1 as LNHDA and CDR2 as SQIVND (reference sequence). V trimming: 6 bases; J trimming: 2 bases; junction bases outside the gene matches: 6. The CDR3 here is CASSRGTSGAQETQYF. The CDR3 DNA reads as TGTGCCAGTAGCCGCGGGACTAGCGGGGCTCAAGAGACCCAGTACTTC. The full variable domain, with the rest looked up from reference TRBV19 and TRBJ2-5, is DGGITQSPKYLFRKEGQNVTLSCEQNLNHDAMYWYRQDPGQGLRLIYYSQIVNDFQKGDIAEGYSVSREKKESFPLTVTSAQKNPTAFYLCASSRGTSGAQETQYFGPGTRLLVL.

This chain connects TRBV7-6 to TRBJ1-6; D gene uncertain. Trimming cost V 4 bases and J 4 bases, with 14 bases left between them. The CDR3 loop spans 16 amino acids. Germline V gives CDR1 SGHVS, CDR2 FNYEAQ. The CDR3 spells CASSSRPLSYNSPLHF. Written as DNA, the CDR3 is TGTGCCAGCAGCTCCCGGCCCCTGAGTTATAATTCACCCCTCCACTTT.

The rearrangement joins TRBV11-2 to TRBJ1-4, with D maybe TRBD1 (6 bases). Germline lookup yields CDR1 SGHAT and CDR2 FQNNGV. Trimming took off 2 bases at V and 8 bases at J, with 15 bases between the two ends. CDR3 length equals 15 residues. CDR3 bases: TGTGCCAGCAGCTTACGCCTACAGGGAGGCGAAAAACTGTTTTTT. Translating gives CASSLRLQGGEKLFF. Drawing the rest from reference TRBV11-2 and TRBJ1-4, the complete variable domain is EAGVAQSPRYKIIEKRQSVAFWCNPISGHATLYWYQQILGQGPKLLIQFQNNGVVDDSQLPKDRFSAERLKGVDSTLKIQPAKLEDSAVYLCASSLRLQGGEKLFFGSGTQLSVL.

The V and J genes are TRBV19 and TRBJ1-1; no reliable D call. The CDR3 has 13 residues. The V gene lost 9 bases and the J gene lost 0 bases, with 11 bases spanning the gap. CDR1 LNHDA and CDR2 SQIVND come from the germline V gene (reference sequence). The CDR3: CASKGRVNTEAFF. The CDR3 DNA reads TGTGCCAGCAAAGGACGGGTGAACACTGAAGCTTTCTTT.

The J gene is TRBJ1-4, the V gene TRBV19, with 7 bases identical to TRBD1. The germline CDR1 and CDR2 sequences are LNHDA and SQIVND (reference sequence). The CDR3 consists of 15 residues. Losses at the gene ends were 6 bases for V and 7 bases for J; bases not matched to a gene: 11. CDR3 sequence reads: CASSGTGVRGEKLFF. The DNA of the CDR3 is TGTGCCAGTAGCGGAACAGGGGTAAGGGGTGAAAAACTGTTTTTT.

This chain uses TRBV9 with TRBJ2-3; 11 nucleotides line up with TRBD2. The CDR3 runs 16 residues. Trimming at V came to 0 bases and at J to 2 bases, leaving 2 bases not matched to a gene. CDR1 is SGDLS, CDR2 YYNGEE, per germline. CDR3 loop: CASSVALAGATDTQYF. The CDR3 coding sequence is TGTGCCAGCAGCGTAGCACTAGCGGGGGCCACAGATACGCAGTATTTT.

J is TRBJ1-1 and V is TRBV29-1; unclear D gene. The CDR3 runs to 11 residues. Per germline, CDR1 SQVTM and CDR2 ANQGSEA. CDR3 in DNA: TGCTGTACTGGTCTGGGCACTGAAGCTTTCTTT. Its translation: CCTGLGTEAFF.

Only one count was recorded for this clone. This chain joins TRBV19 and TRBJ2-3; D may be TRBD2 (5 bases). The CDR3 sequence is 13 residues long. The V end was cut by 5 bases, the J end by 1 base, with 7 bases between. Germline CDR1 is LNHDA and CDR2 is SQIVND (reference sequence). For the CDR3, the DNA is TGTGCCAGTAGTCCGCGGGGCACAGATACGCAGTATTTT. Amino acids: CASSPRGTDTQYF.

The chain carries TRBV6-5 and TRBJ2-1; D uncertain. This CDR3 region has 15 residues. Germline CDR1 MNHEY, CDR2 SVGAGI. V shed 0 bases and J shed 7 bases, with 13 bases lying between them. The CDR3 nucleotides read TGTGCCAGCAGTTACTCCGGGTCCTTGGTAAATGAGCAGTTCTTC. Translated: CASSYSGSLVNEQFF.

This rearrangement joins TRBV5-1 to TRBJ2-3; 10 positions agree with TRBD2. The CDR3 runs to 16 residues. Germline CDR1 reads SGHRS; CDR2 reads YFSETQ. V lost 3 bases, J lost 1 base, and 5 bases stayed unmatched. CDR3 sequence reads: CASSWQLAGRTDTQYF. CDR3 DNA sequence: TGCGCCAGCAGCTGGCAACTAGCGGGGCGCACAGATACGCAGTATTTT. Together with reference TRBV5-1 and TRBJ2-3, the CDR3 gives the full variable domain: KAGVTQTPRYLIKTRGQQVTLSCSPISGHRSVSWYQQTPGQGLQFLFEYFSETQRNKGNFPGRFSGRQFSNSRSEMNVSTLELGDSALYLCASSWQLAGRTDTQYFGPGTRLTVL.

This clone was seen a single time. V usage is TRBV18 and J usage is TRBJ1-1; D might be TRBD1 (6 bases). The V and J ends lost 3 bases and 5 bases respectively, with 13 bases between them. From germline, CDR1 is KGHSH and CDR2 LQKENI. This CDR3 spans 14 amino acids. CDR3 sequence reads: CASSPRRGRTEAFF. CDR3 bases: TGTGCCAGCTCACCGAGAAGGGGGAGGACTGAAGCTTTCTTT.

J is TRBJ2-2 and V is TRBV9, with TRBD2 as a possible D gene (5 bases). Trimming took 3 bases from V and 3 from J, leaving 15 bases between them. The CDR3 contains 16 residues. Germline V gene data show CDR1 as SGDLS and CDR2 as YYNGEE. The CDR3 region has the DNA TGTGCCAGCAGCGACCTGACCGACGGGGACACCGGGGAGCTGTTTTTT. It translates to CASSDLTDGDTGELFF.

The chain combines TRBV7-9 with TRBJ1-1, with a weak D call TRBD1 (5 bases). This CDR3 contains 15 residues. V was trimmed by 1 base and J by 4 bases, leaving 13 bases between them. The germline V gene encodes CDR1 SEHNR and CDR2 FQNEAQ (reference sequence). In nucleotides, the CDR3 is TGTGCCAGCAGCTTAGGTGGAGCGGGGGGCACTGAAGCTTTCTTT. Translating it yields CASSLGGAGGTEAFF.

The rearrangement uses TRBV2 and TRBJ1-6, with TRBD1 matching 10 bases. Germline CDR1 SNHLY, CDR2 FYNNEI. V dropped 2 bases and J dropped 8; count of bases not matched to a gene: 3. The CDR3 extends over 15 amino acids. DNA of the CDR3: TGTGCCAGCAGTGAAAGGGGGACAGGGGATTCACCCCTCCACTTT. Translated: CASSERGTGDSPLHF.

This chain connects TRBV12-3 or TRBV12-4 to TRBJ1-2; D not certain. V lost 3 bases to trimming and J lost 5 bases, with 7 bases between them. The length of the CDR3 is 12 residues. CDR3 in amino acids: CASSFFGYGYTF. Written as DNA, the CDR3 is TGTGCCAGCAGTTTCTTTGGATATGGCTACACCTTC.

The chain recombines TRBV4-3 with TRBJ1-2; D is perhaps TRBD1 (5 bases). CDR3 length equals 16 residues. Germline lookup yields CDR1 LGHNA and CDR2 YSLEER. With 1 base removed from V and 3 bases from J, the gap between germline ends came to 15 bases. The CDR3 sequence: CASSQGDGSWDYGYTF. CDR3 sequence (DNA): TGCGCCAGCAGCCAAGGGGACGGAAGTTGGGACTATGGCTACACCTTC.

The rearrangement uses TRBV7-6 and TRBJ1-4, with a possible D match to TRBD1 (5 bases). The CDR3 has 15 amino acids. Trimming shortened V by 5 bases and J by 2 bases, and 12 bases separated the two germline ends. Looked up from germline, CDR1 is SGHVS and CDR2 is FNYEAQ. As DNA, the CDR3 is TGTGCCAGCAGCCCCATGGGGGGGACTAATGAAAAACTGTTTTTT. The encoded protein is CASSPMGGTNEKLFF.

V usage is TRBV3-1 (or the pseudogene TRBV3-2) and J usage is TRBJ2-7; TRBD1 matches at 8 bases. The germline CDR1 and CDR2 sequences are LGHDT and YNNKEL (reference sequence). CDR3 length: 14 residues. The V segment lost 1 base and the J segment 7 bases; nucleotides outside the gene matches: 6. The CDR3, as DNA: TGTGCCAGCAGCCAAGTGCAGGGGGCGCGTGAGCAGTACTTC. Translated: CASSQVQGAREQYF.

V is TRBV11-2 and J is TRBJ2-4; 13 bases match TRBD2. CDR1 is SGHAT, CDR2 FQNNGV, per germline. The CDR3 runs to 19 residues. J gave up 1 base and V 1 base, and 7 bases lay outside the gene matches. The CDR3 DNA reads TGTGCCAGCAGCTTAGGAGTACTAGCGGGGGGGCTGGCCAAAAACATTCAGTACTTC. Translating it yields CASSLGVLAGGLAKNIQYF.

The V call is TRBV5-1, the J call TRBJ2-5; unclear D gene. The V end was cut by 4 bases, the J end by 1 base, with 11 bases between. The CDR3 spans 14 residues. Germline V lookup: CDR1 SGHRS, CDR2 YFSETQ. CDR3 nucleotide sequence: TGCGCCAGCAGCCCGGAGCGTGGCCAAGAGACCCAGTACTTC. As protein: CASSPERGQETQYF. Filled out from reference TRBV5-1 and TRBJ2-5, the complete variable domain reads KAGVTQTPRYLIKTRGQQVTLSCSPISGHRSVSWYQQTPGQGLQFLFEYFSETQRNKGNFPGRFSGRQFSNSRSEMNVSTLELGDSALYLCASSPERGQETQYFGPGTRLLVL.

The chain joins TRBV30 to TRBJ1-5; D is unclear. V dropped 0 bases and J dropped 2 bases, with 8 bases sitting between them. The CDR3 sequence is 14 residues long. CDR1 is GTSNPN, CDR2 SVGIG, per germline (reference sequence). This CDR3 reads CAWSVGRGNQPQHF. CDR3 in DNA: TGTGCCTGGAGTGTGGGTAGGGGCAATCAGCCCCAGCATTTT.

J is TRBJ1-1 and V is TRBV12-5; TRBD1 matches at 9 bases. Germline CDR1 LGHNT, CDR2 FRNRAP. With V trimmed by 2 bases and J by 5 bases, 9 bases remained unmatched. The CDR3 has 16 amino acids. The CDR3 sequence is CASGLSSTGGWTEAFF. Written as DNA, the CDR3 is TGTGCTAGTGGTTTGTCCTCGACAGGGGGGTGGACTGAAGCTTTCTTT.

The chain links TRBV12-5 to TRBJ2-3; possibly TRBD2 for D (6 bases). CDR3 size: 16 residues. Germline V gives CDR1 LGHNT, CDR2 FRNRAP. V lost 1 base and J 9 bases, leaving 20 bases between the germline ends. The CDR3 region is CASGLARDSGPITQYF. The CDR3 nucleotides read TGTGCTAGTGGTTTGGCCCGGGACTCAGGACCAATAACGCAGTATTTT.

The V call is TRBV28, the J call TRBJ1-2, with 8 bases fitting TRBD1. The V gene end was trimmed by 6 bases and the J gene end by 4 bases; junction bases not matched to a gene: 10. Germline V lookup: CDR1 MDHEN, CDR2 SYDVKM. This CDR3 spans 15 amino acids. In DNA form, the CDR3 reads TGTGCCAGCAGCAAGGGGGGACAGGTGGCCTATGGCTACACCTTC. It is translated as CASSKGGQVAYGYTF.

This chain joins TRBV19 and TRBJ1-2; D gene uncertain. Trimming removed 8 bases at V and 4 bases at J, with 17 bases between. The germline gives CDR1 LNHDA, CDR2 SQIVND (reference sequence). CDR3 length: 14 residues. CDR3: CASSDGPPLYGYTF. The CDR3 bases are TGTGCCAGTTCGGACGGACCCCCTCTCTATGGCTACACCTTC. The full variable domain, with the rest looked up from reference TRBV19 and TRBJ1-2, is DGGITQSPKYLFRKEGQNVTLSCEQNLNHDAMYWYRQDPGQGLRLIYYSQIVNDFQKGDIAEGYSVSREKKESFPLTVTSAQKNPTAFYLCASSDGPPLYGYTFGSGTRLTVV.

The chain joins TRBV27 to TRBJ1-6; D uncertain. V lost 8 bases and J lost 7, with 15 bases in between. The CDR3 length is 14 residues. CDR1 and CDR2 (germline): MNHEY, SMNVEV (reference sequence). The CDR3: CASGPRVGNSPLHF. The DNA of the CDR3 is TGTGCCAGCGGTCCAAGGGTTGGGAATTCACCCCTCCACTTT.